The entry below gives a single T cell receptor (beta chain) sequence along with its context. Its specificity is not known. Trimming removed 7 bases at V and 5 bases at J, with 17 bases between. Germline V lookup: CDR1 LGHNT, CDR2 FRNRAP. This CDR3 has 14 amino acids. This record belongs to a study of cytomegalovirus exposure and HLA in healthy donors. Turning to the study itself: There were approximately 400 genotyped donors. Of these, roughly 80% fell in the genetic ancestry cluster associated with self-reported Caucasian donors.

This PCR relied on a set of 60 Vbeta primers and 13 Jbeta primers. The method was immunoSEQ multiplex PCR; TCRdb's version includes in-frame clones alone and lacks a portion of them. The repertoire holds about 190,000 clones, with 80% as singletons. Overall study results and limits: The study found most TCR sequences rare, yet found some public TCRs in many donors. Later analysis associated a missense DCLRE1C variant with TCR beta V- and J-gene trimming. The study flagged roughly 150 TCR beta chains as cytomegalovirus-associated.

Sequenced input: PBMCs. The chain uses TRBV12-5 and TRBJ1-1; TRBD1 might be the D (5 bases). The clonotype comes from a boy aged 5-17 years in good health and CMV-seronegative. CDR3 in amino acids: CASVTARALTEAFF. The CDR3 bases are TGTGCTAGTGTGACAGCTCGGGCGTTGACTGAAGCTTTCTTT.